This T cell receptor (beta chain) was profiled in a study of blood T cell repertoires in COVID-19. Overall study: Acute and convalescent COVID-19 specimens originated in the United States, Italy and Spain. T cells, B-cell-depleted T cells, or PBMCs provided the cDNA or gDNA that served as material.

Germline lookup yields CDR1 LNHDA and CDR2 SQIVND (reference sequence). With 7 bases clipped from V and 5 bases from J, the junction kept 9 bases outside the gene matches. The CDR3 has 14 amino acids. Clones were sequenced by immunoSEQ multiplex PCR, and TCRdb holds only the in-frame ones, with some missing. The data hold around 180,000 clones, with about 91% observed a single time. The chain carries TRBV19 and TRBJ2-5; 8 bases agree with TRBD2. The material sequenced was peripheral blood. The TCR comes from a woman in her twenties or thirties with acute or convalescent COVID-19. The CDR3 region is CASNMGGTRETQYF. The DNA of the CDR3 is TGTGCCAGTAACATGGGAGGGACTAGGGAGACCCAGTACTTC.